This TCR beta chain derives from a study of blood T cell repertoires in COVID-19. Overall study: There were acute and convalescent COVID-19 samples, and they came from the United States, Italy and Spain.

After removal of 4 bases from V and 0 bases from J, the junction contained 2 bases not matched to a gene. This CDR3 is 15 amino acids long. Per the germline V gene, CDR1 is MRHNA and CDR2 is SNTAGT. Repertoires were generated with immunoSEQ multiplex PCR, while TCRdb's copy carries only in-frame clones and drops some. This sample has almost 50,000 clones, with more than 75% found just once. Sequencing input: peripheral blood. This sequence joins TRBV6-4 and TRBJ2-3; TRBD2 agrees at 9 bases. The origin of this receptor is a human donor in a cohort sampled during active COVID-19. CDR3 bases: TGTGCCAGCAGTGGGACTAGCGAGAGCACAGATACGCAGTATTTT. It encodes CASSGTSESTDTQYF.